This T cell receptor (beta chain) was retrieved from a study of T cell responses to AZD1222 COVID-19 vaccine (dated by TCRdb to the early 2020s). Background on the whole study: A total of about 240 trial participants underwent TCR sequencing, of whom about 210 received two doses of AZD1222 and 26 received two doses of the MenACWY control vaccine. Trial participants were enrolled into age subgroups of 18-55, 56-69 and 70-plus years, which contained about 160, 30 and 59 TCR-sequenced participants, respectively.

According to the study, the label for this sample's time point signals: about 28 days (+/-7) after the second vaccine dose. AZD1222 recipients given second doses at about 4 weeks or at about 12 weeks were pooled, since spike-specific TCR depth and breadth were not found to differ between the two schedules. The vaccinee samples were drawn from two UK trials, COV001 and COV002, one of which was a single-blind randomized controlled phase 2/3 trial testing AZD1222 (ChAdOx1 nCoV-19) in healthy adults. Trial participant PBMC samples were collected at day 0 and day 28 after the second dose for TCRbeta chain sequencing. Study-wide conclusions, independent of this receptor: Nearly half of unique spike-specific TCRs reportedly recognized epitopes outside regions mutated in the B.1.351 and B.1.1.7 variants. Because no day 14 peak-response samples were available, the repertoires could be characterized only after the peak T cell response. The whole spike protein was spanned by vaccine-associated CD4 TCRs, and dominant responses were seen in regions 160-218 and 743-854. A significant rise in spike-specific TCR breadth and depth was observed after two AZD1222 doses relative to day 0 and relative to MenACWY recipients. Conclusions about previously exposed vaccinees are limited because only a handful of AZD1222 recipients were SARS-CoV-2 seropositive at baseline. The 56-69-year group was small, and its depth increase did not reach significance, likely because of low power. Participants were mostly white British, with more females than males. The authors suggested clonal diversity may have been underestimated.

The CDR3 regions of human TCRbeta chains were analyzed by immunosequencing. Concerning the study's data processing: Repertoire TCRs were checked for matches against a reference library of SARS-CoV-2-specific TCRs that had been generated using the MIRA antigen-specificity platform. Breadth meant the fraction of unique TCRs that were SARS-CoV-2-associated, whereas depth meant the fraction of total T cells that were SARS-CoV-2-associated. Using the MIRA data, every spike-specific TCR was mapped to the spike region that the TCR reacted to and assigned to either a CD4 or a CD8 class. Log10-transformed breadth and depth values were compared by one-way ANOVA with Sidak's multiple comparisons tests. TCRdb limited this immuneACCESS table to in-frame rearrangements with V and J called. A share of clones is missing; checked studies link under half to unresolved V genes, and the rest is unexplained. For V, J and clone size, that table is used; D and trimming come from the DNA. The sample contains tens of thousands of clones, less than 95% of them found a single time. Together, the top ten hold 37% of the sample.

Worth noting for this clone: Its antigen is still unknown. No base-level quality is on record; no much larger clone is a single base apart.

The clonotype originates from an adult who received the AZD1222 COVID-19 vaccine. The sample consisted of peripheral blood, taken 28 days after the second AZD1222 dose.

At the DNA level, the sequence is TGCGCCAGCCCCTCAGGGAGAACGGAGCTGTGGGAAAAACTGTTTTTT. Its coded protein is CASPSGRTELWEKLFF. The sequence links TRBV23-1 to TRBJ1-4; possibly the D gene is TRBD1, per 5 matching bases. TRBV23-1 is an ORF, with its function uncertain. Its CDR3 holds 16 amino acids, cysteine through phenylalanine. This entry keeps only the CDR3 DNA: 48 bases, framed from base 1. The trim is 8 bases for V and 8 bases for J, with a gap of 24 bases between the germline ends.